Below are 17 T cell receptor beta chains sequenced from a single sample in a study of vaccination and CD4 T cells after COVID-19. The treatment here: roughly nine-day PBMC culture with coronavirus spike peptide pools or control peptides (ViraFEST assay). Before the COVID-19 pandemic (2011-2018), CD4+ T cells were obtained from the unexposed donor. For these receptors, no antigen is known. Cultured CD4+ T cells had their DNA profiled by the Oncomine TCR Beta short-read assay. MiXCR, applied by TCRdb to the PCR reads, yields one record per CDR3 protein. This sample has some 4,900 distinct CDR3 sequences; about 42% occur once, and the top ten carry approximately 40%. Specimen: CD4+ T cells from blood, cultured in vitro. These receptor sequences come from a human donor in good health.

This sequence joins TRBV6-5 and TRBJ1-2; tentatively, D is TRBD1 (5 bases). The CDR3 has 15 amino acids. Trimming pared 3 bases from V and 2 bases from J, leaving 13 bases between. The germline gives CDR1 MNHEY, CDR2 SVGAGI. The CDR3 reads CASSYGWTPNYGYTF. DNA of the CDR3: TGTGCCAGCAGTTATGGGTGGACACCCAACTATGGCTACACCTTC.

The V and J genes are TRBV7-2 and TRBJ1-3, with a possible D match to TRBD1 (6 bases). V lost 5 bases, J lost 2 bases, and 13 bases lay in between. There are 15 residues in the CDR3. Germline loops: CDR1 SGHTA, CDR2 FQGNSA. The CDR3 sequence is CASSQYRDTGNTIYF. CDR3 nucleotide sequence: TGTGCCAGCAGCCAATACCGGGACACTGGAAACACCATATATTTT. The full variable domain, completed using reference TRBV7-2 and TRBJ1-3, is GAGVSQSPSNKVTEKGKDVELRCDPISGHTALYWYRQSLGQGLEFLIYFQGNSAPDKSGLPSDRFSAERTGGSVSTLTIQRTQQEDSAVYLCASSQYRDTGNTIYFGEGSWLTVV.

In its sample, this clonotype is large. The chain carries TRBV19 and TRBJ2-1; TRBD2 aligns across 10 bases. Germline CDR1 LNHDA, CDR2 SQIVND (reference sequence). V lost 10 bases to trimming and J lost 4 bases; unmatched junction nucleotides: 7. The length of the CDR3 is 14 residues. The CDR3 protein is CATKQLAGYNEQFF. Here the CDR3 DNA reads TGTGCCACTAAACAACTAGCGGGGTACAATGAGCAGTTCTTC. Looking up the rest from reference TRBV19 and TRBJ2-1 gives the full variable domain: DGGITQSPKYLFRKEGQNVTLSCEQNLNHDAMYWYRQDPGQGLRLIYYSQIVNDFQKGDIAEGYSVSREKKESFPLTVTSAQKNPTAFYLCATKQLAGYNEQFFGPGTRLTVL.

The rearrangement links TRBV24-1 to TRBJ2-3; D not certain. The V gene's germline CDR1 is KGHDR and CDR2 SFDVKD. V shed 3 bases and J shed 1 base, with 7 bases lying between them. CDR3 size: 14 residues. DNA for the CDR3: TGTGCCACCAGTGATCCCTCTGGCACAGATACGCAGTATTTT. Translating gives CATSDPSGTDTQYF.

In its sample, this clonotype was seen a few times. The V call is TRBV28, the J call TRBJ1-5; no clear D. Deletions cut 6 bases from V and 1 base from J, with 7 bases between. CDR1 and CDR2 (germline): MDHEN, SYDVKM. This CDR3 is built from 13 residues. The CDR3 nucleotides are TGTGCCAGCAGGGGAGGGAGCAATCAGCCCCAGCATTTT. This gives the protein CASRGGSNQPQHF.

The V and J genes are TRBV20-1 and TRBJ1-1; TRBD1 is a possible D gene (5 bases). The CDR3 loop spans 14 amino acids. Trimming removed 7 bases from V and 4 bases from J, with 19 bases in between. Germline V gene sequence: CDR1 DFQATT, CDR2 SNEGSKA (reference sequence). CDR3 loop: CSGSRGDLGTEAFF. Here the CDR3 DNA reads TGCAGTGGATCGAGAGGGGATTTGGGCACTGAAGCTTTCTTT.

This clonotype was found a few times. The chain links TRBV20-1 to TRBJ2-5; possibly TRBD2 for D (5 bases). Germline-derived CDR1 and CDR2 are DFQATT and SNEGSKA (reference sequence). The V and J ends lost 3 bases and 2 bases respectively, with 16 bases between them. The CDR3 covers 15 residues. The DNA for the CDR3 is TGCAGTGCTAGGGGAATACTAGTCAAACAAGAGACCCAGTACTTC. It is translated as CSARGILVKQETQYF.

CDR3 nucleotide sequence: TGTGCCAGCAGCGTGGGGACAGTCCATCAGCCCCAGCATTTT. Its translation is CASSVGTVHQPQHF. V and J are TRBV9 and TRBJ1-5, with 7 bases matching TRBD1. The germline gives CDR1 SGDLS, CDR2 YYNGEE. The CDR3 is 14 amino acids. Germline trimming cut 2 bases from V and 5 bases from J; bases unmatched to any gene: 4.

This clonotype was detected a few times. The J gene is TRBJ2-6, the V gene TRBV6-1, with a weak D call TRBD2 (5 bases). V gave up 7 bases and J gave up 0 bases, with 16 bases separating them. CDR3 size: 17 residues. Germline values: CDR1 MNHNS, CDR2 SASEGT. CDR3 DNA sequence: TGTGCCAGCAACCGGGATCCAACTTTCTCTGGGGCCAACGTCCTGACTTTC. This translates into CASNRDPTFSGANVLTF.

The chain couples TRBV6-4 to TRBJ1-2, with D maybe TRBD1 (5 bases). CDR1 and CDR2 (germline): MRHNA, SNTAGT. Trimming removed 4 bases at V and 5 bases at J, with 5 bases between. This CDR3 is built from 11 residues. CDR3 DNA sequence: TGTGCCAGCAGTGGGGGGTATGGCTACACCTTC. It is translated as CASSGGYGYTF.

A few counts support this clonotype. The chain recombines TRBV7-8 with TRBJ1-1; D gene ambiguous. Germline loops: CDR1 SGHVS, CDR2 FQNEAQ. CDR3 length: 13 residues. V was trimmed by 5 bases and J by 0 bases, leaving 7 bases between them. The CDR3: CASSLLMNTEAFF. The CDR3 DNA sequence: TGTGCCAGCAGCCTACTGATGAACACTGAAGCTTTCTTT.

The rearrangement uses TRBV12-5 and TRBJ1-1, with D tentatively TRBD1 (5 bases). The V end lost 6 bases, the J end lost 3 bases, and 8 bases lay between the germline ends. There are 12 residues in the CDR3. Looked up from germline, CDR1 is LGHNT and CDR2 is FRNRAP. CDR3: CASGLRDTEAFF. CDR3 in DNA: TGTGCTAGTGGCCTCAGGGACACTGAAGCTTTCTTT.

This clonotype has only a few counts. CDR3 nucleotides: TGTGCCAGCAGAACTAGCCAGGGTCTCGCTAACTATGGCTACACCTTC. It translates to CASRTSQGLANYGYTF. This sequence joins TRBV6-1 and TRBJ1-2, with a weak D call TRBD1 (5 bases). Germline CDR1 reads MNHNS; CDR2 reads SASEGT. The CDR3 has 16 amino acids. V lost 6 bases and J 0 bases, leaving 17 bases between the germline ends.

This clonotype has only a few counts. This chain connects TRBV27 to TRBJ1-2; D remains ambiguous. The CDR3 sequence is 13 residues long. CDR1 and CDR2 from the germline V gene are MNHEY and SMNVEV (reference sequence). The germline V and J ends were trimmed by 0 bases and 8 bases, with 10 bases remaining between them. The CDR3 spells CASSLSPKDGYTF. Written as DNA, the CDR3 is TGTGCCAGCAGTTTATCCCCCAAGGACGGCTACACCTTC.

This chain connects TRBV27 to TRBJ1-5, with D possibly TRBD1 on 6 matching bases. Germline assignment: CDR1 MNHEY and CDR2 SMNVEV (reference sequence). Trimming pared 3 bases from V and 6 bases from J, leaving 9 bases between. The CDR3 sequence is 13 residues long. DNA of the CDR3: TGTGCCAGCAGTTTGGGAGGGGGTCAGCCCCAGCATTTT. Translation gives CASSLGGGQPQHF.

The CDR3 loop reads CASSQGLRQAQLDEQFF. CDR3 nucleotides: TGCGCCAGCAGCCAAGGGCTGCGACAGGCGCAGTTGGATGAGCAGTTCTTC. The rearrangement links TRBV4-1 to TRBJ2-1; D perhaps matches TRBD1 (6 bases). CDR1 is MGHRA and CDR2 is YSYEKL in the germline V gene. CDR3 length equals 17 residues. With 1 base removed from V and 8 bases from J, the gap between germline ends came to 21 bases.

V is TRBV4-1 and J is TRBJ2-7, with 10 bases aligning to TRBD2. This CDR3 contains 16 residues. Germline CDR1 is MGHRA and CDR2 is YSYEKL. J lost 5 bases, V lost 2 bases, and 9 bases had no gene match. The CDR3 DNA reads as TGCGCCAGCAGCCAACTCCCTCAGCGGGGGGGCGACGAGCAGTACTTC. Its protein product is CASSQLPQRGGDEQYF.